Below, one T cell receptor (beta chain) is given with its context. Its antigen is currently unknown. Each CDR3 protein is one row after TCRdb ran MiXCR on the reads. The data hold about 900,000 distinct CDR3 sequences, with around 32% observed a single time. This entry belongs to a study of T cell repertoires in cytomegalovirus infection. Study details: CMV epitopes in the study were HLA-C-restricted (recently identified) and HLA-B-restricted (well studied). Study-level points and caveats: CMV carriers having the relevant HLA were flagged by cumulative public TCR beta family frequency.

The CDR3 is 15 residues long. Germline loops: CDR1 SGHVS, CDR2 FQNEAQ. The ends were cut back, 6 bases at V and 0 bases at J, with 12 bases in the middle. This specimen consisted of cultured CD8+ T cells from PBMCs, obtained from culture after CMV antigen stimulation. This TCR derives from a human donor in good health (CMV status not recorded). Some clones in this sample may be carry-over from other donors' samples. The chain joins TRBV7-8 to TRBJ1-3, with unresolved D. CDR3 DNA: TGTGCCAGCAGGGTTACTTCGAGCTCTGGAAACACCATATATTTT. Amino acids: CASRVTSSSGNTIYF.